The 18 T cell receptor beta chains listed next were all sequenced from one sample in a study of CD8+CD57+ T cells in acquired aplastic anemia. The authors sequenced patients whose flow cytometry had shown CD8+CD57+ cell expansion. CDR3 and TCR beta VDJ profiling relied on genomic DNA as the template. TCRdb analysed the reads with MiXCR anew, one entry per CDR3 protein. Counted here are about 180,000 distinct CDR3 sequences, almost 50% occurring once; the ten biggest clones make up over 10%. The specimen was sorted CD4+, CD8+, or CD8+CD57+ T cells (not recorded which) from PBMCs. The receptors shown here come from a human donor with aplastic anemia.

The chain recombines TRBV19 with TRBJ2-3; D might be TRBD2 (6 bases). The length of the CDR3 is 15 residues. Germline assignment: CDR1 LNHDA and CDR2 SQIVND (reference sequence). Trimming left V 4 bases short and J 2 bases short, with 13 bases between. The CDR3 sequence: CASSRETGLTDTQYF. CDR3 bases: TGTGCCAGTAGTAGGGAAACGGGACTCACAGATACGCAGTATTTT.

This chain links TRBV2 with TRBJ1-6; tentative D call: TRBD1 (6 bases). The V end lost 9 bases, the J end lost 9 bases, and 21 bases lay between the germline ends. The CDR3 loop spans 15 amino acids. CDR1 and CDR2 (germline): SNHLY, FYNNEI. CDR3 nucleotides: TGTGCCAGAAGCGAAAAATGGGGGGCAGGTTCACCCCTCCACTTT. Protein sequence: CARSEKWGAGSPLHF.

This sequence joins TRBV7-2 and TRBJ2-7; D uncertain. Trimming took off 2 bases at V and 3 bases at J, with 8 bases between the two ends. Germline CDR1 is SGHTA and CDR2 is FQGNSA. The CDR3 has 13 residues. The CDR3 region has the DNA TGTGCCAGCAGCTTAAGCGTGGGCTACGAGCAGTACTTC. As protein: CASSLSVGYEQYF.

This clonotype came up once. Relative to the germline gene, one junction end is altered; a read error may explain this. The J gene is TRBJ1-5, the V gene TRBV7-2; 8 bases align to TRBD1. This CDR3 comprises 15 residues. CDR1 is SGHTA, CDR2 FQGNSA, per germline. CDR3 DNA: TGTGCCAGCAGCTGGACAGGGTATAGCAGTCAGCCCCAGCATTTT. It specifies CASSWTGYSSQPQHF.

Regarding this clonotype: This may be a read error: a much more frequent sequence differs by one nucleotide. The genes are TRBV24-1 and TRBJ2-1; 10 bases map to TRBD1. The CDR3 sequence is 15 residues long. Per the germline V gene, CDR1 is KGHDR and CDR2 is SFDVKD. The CDR3 here is CATSENEDRGHEQLF. The DNA of the CDR3 is TGTGCCACCAGTGAAAACGAAGACAGGGGGCATGAGCAGCTCTTC.

This clonotype is a singleton in its sample. One end of the junction varies from germline; a read error may be responsible. V usage is TRBV29-1 and J usage is TRBJ2-7; 11 positions match TRBD1. CDR3 size: 15 residues. Germline V lookup: CDR1 SQVTM, CDR2 ANQGSEA. CDR3: CSVDPGQGVPYEQCF. For the CDR3, the DNA is TGCAGCGTCGACCCGGGACAGGGGGTCCCCTACGAGCAGTGCTTC.

The J gene is TRBJ2-7, the V gene TRBV15, with D perhaps TRBD1 (6 bases). V dropped 3 bases and J dropped 6 bases, with 12 bases sitting between them. Germline CDR1 and CDR2: LNHNV and YYDKDF (reference sequence). This CDR3 comprises 13 residues. As DNA, the CDR3 is TGTGCCACCAGCAGTGAAGGGGGACCCGAGCAGTACTTC. Protein sequence: CATSSEGGPEQYF.

At least ten counts were recorded for this clonotype. CDR3 loop: CASSFSGTNYGYTF. Written as DNA, the CDR3 is TGCGCCAGCAGCTTCTCGGGAACTAACTATGGCTACACCTTC. The chain has TRBV5-1 and TRBJ1-2; no reliable D call. CDR3 length equals 14 residues. Looked up from germline, CDR1 is SGHRS and CDR2 is YFSETQ. V was shortened by 2 bases and J by 0 bases, with 8 bases between the two germline ends.

The chain joins TRBV7-9 to TRBJ1-2, with D unresolved. The V gene lost 0 bases and the J gene lost 4 bases, with 15 bases spanning the gap. The CDR3 extends over 16 amino acids. Germline CDR1 is SEHNR and CDR2 is FQNEAQ (reference sequence). Here the CDR3 DNA reads TGTGCCAGCAGCTTAGCGAGGGCCGGCGGGAGCTATGGCTACACCTTC. Translating it yields CASSLARAGGSYGYTF.

This clonotype showed up just once. The genes are TRBV30 and TRBJ1-5; D is ambiguous. CDR1 GTSNPN and CDR2 SVGIG come from the germline V gene (reference sequence). The germline V and J ends were trimmed by 0 bases and 3 bases, with 12 bases remaining between them. There are 15 residues in the CDR3. CDR3 sequence (DNA): TGTGCCTGGAGTGTAATGGGTAATAACAATCAGCCCCAGCATTTT. This encodes CAWSVMGNNNQPQHF.

The gene calls are TRBV4-2 and TRBJ2-5, with TRBD2 matching 10 bases. CDR1 is LGHNA and CDR2 is YNFKEQ in the germline V gene. The V gene end was trimmed by 1 base and the J gene end by 2 bases; junction bases not matched to a gene: 4. CDR3 length: 16 residues. CDR3 in DNA: TGTGCCAGCAGCCAAGCGCCTAGCGGGGGACAAGAGACCCAGTACTTC. Translated, it gives CASSQAPSGGQETQYF.

This clonotype has ten or more counts. The chain joins TRBV5-1 to TRBJ1-2; D gene unclear. Looked up from germline, CDR1 is SGHRS and CDR2 is YFSETQ. V lost 0 bases, J lost 8 bases, and 8 bases lay in between. There are 12 residues in the CDR3. The CDR3 DNA sequence: TGCGCCAGCAGCTTGGGCAATAGCGGCTACACCTTC. Translation gives CASSLGNSGYTF.

This chain uses TRBV6-1 with TRBJ2-7, with a weak D call TRBD1 (5 bases). CDR1 and CDR2 from the germline V gene are MNHNS and SASEGT. The CDR3 length is 15 residues. V dropped 6 bases and J dropped 0 bases, with 15 bases sitting between them. The CDR3 region is CASSPSRQLSYEQYF. In DNA form, the CDR3 reads TGTGCCAGCAGCCCCTCCCGACAGCTCTCCTACGAGCAGTACTTC.

V gene TRBV12-3 or TRBV12-4 combines with J gene TRBJ1-4, with 8 bases fitting TRBD1. V lost 6 bases, J lost 7 bases, and 7 bases stayed unmatched. The CDR3 sequence is 14 residues long. The CDR3 bases are TGTGCCAGCAGGGACAGGGTGGGGAGTGAAAAACTGTTTTTT. It is translated as CASRDRVGSEKLFF.

This clonotype was recorded at least ten times. The chain links TRBV15 to TRBJ1-5; D is unresolved. Trimming removed 2 bases at V and 0 bases at J, with 8 bases between. Germline-derived CDR1 and CDR2 are LNHNV and YYDKDF (reference sequence). This CDR3 contains 15 residues. CDR3 region: CATSRPSYSNQPQHF. The CDR3, as DNA: TGTGCCACCAGCAGACCTAGCTATAGCAATCAGCCCCAGCATTTT.

The V gene is TRBV19, the J gene TRBJ2-2; no firm D call. Trimming stripped 1 base from V and 7 bases from J, with 7 bases between. Germline-derived CDR1 and CDR2 are LNHDA and SQIVND (reference sequence). The CDR3 is 13 residues long. The CDR3 loop reads CASSIGVDGELFF. The CDR3 nucleotides are TGTGCCAGTAGTATAGGGGTTGACGGGGAGCTGTTTTTT.

This clonotype was seen many times. This chain joins TRBV5-6 and TRBJ1-1, with D hard to call. This CDR3 spans 14 amino acids. V dropped 1 base and J dropped 1 base, with 8 bases sitting between them. Germline V gene lookup returns CDR1 SGHDT and CDR2 YYEEEE. The CDR3 loop is CASSLSGWNTEAFF. CDR3 coding DNA: TGTGCCAGCAGCTTGTCGGGGTGGAACACTGAAGCTTTCTTT. Complete variable domain (other parts from reference TRBV5-6 and TRBJ1-1): DAGVTQSPTHLIKTRGQQVTLRCSPKSGHDTVSWYQQALGQGPQFIFQYYEEEERQRGNFPDRFSGHQFPNYSSELNVNALLLGDSALYLCASSLSGWNTEAFFGQGTRLTVV.

This clonotype was recorded many times. J is TRBJ2-3 and V is TRBV7-9; a possible D gene is TRBD2 (6 bases). V was shortened by 4 bases and J by 4 bases, with 18 bases between the two germline ends. This CDR3 comprises 16 residues. CDR1 is SEHNR, CDR2 FQNEAQ, per germline (reference sequence). CDR3 protein: CASSSGWGEGADTQYF. CDR3 DNA sequence: TGTGCCAGCAGCTCTGGTTGGGGGGAAGGTGCAGATACGCAGTATTTT.